These T cell receptor beta chains were read from a single sample in a study of shared clonotypes between healthy human individuals. Data came from immunoSEQ multiplex PCR; TCRdb stores just in-frame clones and leaves some out. The sample has hundreds of thousands of clones; approximately 71% are singletons. Sequenced sample: PBMCs. The receptors come from a middle-aged woman in good health. Some clones in this sample may be carry-over from other donors' samples. CDR3s leave out the opening cysteine and the closing phenylalanine or tryptophan.

J	length	V	CDR3
TRBJ2-2	16	TRBV7-9	ASRSTSGSIMGTGELF
TRBJ2-2	13	TRBV5-4	ASSWDRENTGELF
TRBJ2-7	15	TRBV7-8	ASSLTEGQGRGGEQY
TRBJ2-1	11	TRBV10-3	AIIRERDNEQF
TRBJ1-3	13	TRBV7-2	ASSPTPPPGNTIY
TRBJ1-2	13	TRBV6-5	ASSYGPPGSYGYT
TRBJ2-7	13	TRBV5-1	ASSLDGTPAYEQY
TRBJ1-5	12	TRBV10-3	ATNPDRFGQPQH
TRBJ2-1	14	TRBV5-1	ASSNSARLSYNEQF
TRBJ2-1	15	TRBV4-2	ASSQDGQRVTYNEQF
TRBJ2-7	12	TRBV7-9	ASSSGGGSYEQY
TRBJ1-5	15	TRBV30	AWQQGPYSFSNQPQH
TRBJ2-7	13	TRBV5-1	ASSTSGQGVDEQY
TRBJ1-1	11	TRBV11-1	ASSPDRRLEAF
TRBJ2-5	11	TRBV6-5	ASKRTGQETQY
TRBJ2-7	12	TRBV5-1	ASRRSSGSNEQY